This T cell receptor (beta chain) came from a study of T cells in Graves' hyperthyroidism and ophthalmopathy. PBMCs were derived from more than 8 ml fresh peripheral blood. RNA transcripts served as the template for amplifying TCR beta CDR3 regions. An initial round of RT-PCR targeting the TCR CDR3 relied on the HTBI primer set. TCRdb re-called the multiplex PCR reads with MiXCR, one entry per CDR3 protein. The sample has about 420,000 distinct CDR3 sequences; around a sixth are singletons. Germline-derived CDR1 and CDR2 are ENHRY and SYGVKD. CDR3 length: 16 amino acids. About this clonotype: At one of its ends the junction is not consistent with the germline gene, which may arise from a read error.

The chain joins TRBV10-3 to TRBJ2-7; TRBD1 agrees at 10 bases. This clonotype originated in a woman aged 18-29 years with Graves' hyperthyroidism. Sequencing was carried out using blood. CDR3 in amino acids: CSISVFGTGAYYEQYF. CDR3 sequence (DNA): TGTTCCATCAGTGTCTTCGGGACAGGGGCTTACTACGAGCAGTACTTC.